The 9 T cell receptor beta chains in this list originate from one sample, sequenced in a study of regulatory T cells in long-lasting Graves disease. Assembly of TCR beta libraries relied on iRepertoire HTBI primers together with Arm-PCR of CDR3 regions. TCRdb independently ran MiXCR on the multiplex PCR reads; one entry per CDR3 protein. Among some 350,000 distinct CDR3 sequences listed, about 16% were seen once. Stated time point: newly diagnosed GD, antithyroid drugs for less than 3 months. The TCR library was made from RNA extracted from PBMCs. A further study also used this sample, focusing on T cells in Graves' hyperthyroidism and ophthalmopathy.

Sample: peripheral blood mononuclear cells (PBMCs), taken at new diagnosis, from a patient treated with antithyroid drugs. The receptors derive from a woman younger than 30 with Graves disease.

As regards this clonotype: Since a much larger clone is just one base distant, this may be a read error. The chain couples TRBV7-9 to TRBJ2-1, with TRBD1 as a possible D gene (5 bases). V shed 5 bases and J shed 8 bases, with 19 bases lying between them. CDR1 SEHNR and CDR2 FQNEAQ come from the germline V gene (reference sequence). This CDR3 is built from 15 residues. DNA of the CDR3: TGTGCCAGCAGCGTTGCAGGGATGGTCCGGGATGAGCAGTTCTTC. It is translated as CASSVAGMVRDEQFF.

This clonotype was detected ten times or more. Here the CDR3 reads CATSDPRGGRNEQFF. The CDR3, as DNA: TGTGCCACCAGTGACCCTCGGGGGGGGCGTAATGAGCAGTTCTTC. The chain carries TRBV24-1 and TRBJ2-1; 8 bases are a match to TRBD2. The trim removed 4 bases at V and 7 bases at J, leaving 8 bases unmatched. Germline CDR1 and CDR2: KGHDR and SFDVKD. CDR3 length: 15 residues.

CDR3: CASSIAGGISYEQYF. The CDR3 coding sequence is TGTGCCAGCAGCATAGCGGGAGGGATTTCCTACGAGCAGTACTTC. The chain couples TRBV13 to TRBJ2-7, with 11 nucleotides matching TRBD2. The J segment lost 1 base and the V segment lost 5 bases, leaving 4 bases of the junction unmatched. Looked up from germline, CDR1 is PRHDT and CDR2 is FYEKMQ (reference sequence). The CDR3 length is 15 residues.

This clonotype was counted at least ten times. This rearrangement joins TRBV7-8 to TRBJ2-2, with TRBD1 matching 7 bases. The germline V gene has CDR1 SGHVS and CDR2 FQNEAQ. This CDR3 has 15 residues. J was trimmed by 3 bases and V by 4 bases; bases with no gene match: 5. CDR3 sequence (DNA): TGTGCCAGCAGCTCGCAGGGGGATTACACCGGGGAGCTGTTTTTT. The encoded protein is CASSSQGDYTGELFF.

This chain joins TRBV20-1 and TRBJ1-5; 9 bases are shared with TRBD1. The CDR3 is made up of 15 amino acids. Germline assignment: CDR1 DFQATT and CDR2 SNEGSKA (reference sequence). J was trimmed by 4 bases and V by 3 bases; bases with no gene match: 7. The chain's CDR3 is CSARAGTGRNQPQHF. The DNA of the CDR3 is TGCAGTGCTAGGGCCGGGACAGGGAGGAATCAGCCCCAGCATTTT.

The chain uses TRBV28 and TRBJ2-1; TRBD2 matches at 7 bases. CDR1 and CDR2 (germline): MDHEN, SYDVKM. V was clipped by 2 bases and J by 14 bases; unmatched bases: 3. This CDR3 region has 11 residues. CDR3: CASSLGGGEFF. DNA of the CDR3: TGTGCCAGCAGTTTAGGGGGGGGAGAGTTCTTC.

The genes are TRBV29-1 and TRBJ2-5; possibly TRBD1 for D (6 bases). Germline CDR1 SQVTM, CDR2 ANQGSEA. V was cut by 7 bases and J by 5 bases, with 23 bases left in between. This CDR3 is 15 amino acids long. CDR3 DNA sequence: TGCAGCGCCGTTTATGGGGGCGCGGTGGGTGAGACCCAGTACTTC. This sequence encodes CSAVYGGAVGETQYF.

As concerns this clonotype: A read error may account for a junction end that differs from germline. This rearrangement joins TRBV29-1 to TRBJ1-1; no firm D call. The germline CDR1 and CDR2 sequences are SQVTM and ANQGSEA. The CDR3 covers 13 residues. CDR3: CSVTTGLNTEASF. In DNA, the CDR3 is TGCAGCGTGACGACGGGATTGAACACTGAAGCTTCCTTT. Full variable domain (remainder filled in from reference TRBV29-1 and TRBJ1-1): SAVISQKPSRDICQRGTSLTIQCQVDSQVTMMFWYRQQPGQSLTLIATANQGSEATYESGFVIDKFPISRPNLTFSTLTVSNMSPEDSSIYLCSVTTGLNTEASFGQGTRLTVV.

This clonotype was observed many times. This chain uses TRBV18 with TRBJ2-1, with 9 bases matching TRBD2. CDR3 size: 19 residues. V lost 1 base to trimming and J lost 2 bases; unmatched junction nucleotides: 12. Germline V lookup: CDR1 KGHSH, CDR2 LQKENI. The CDR3 DNA reads as TGTGCCAGCTCACCACTAGCGGGAGTATTCCCAGCTCCCTACAATGAGCAGTTCTTC. It is translated as CASSPLAGVFPAPYNEQFF.